This T cell receptor beta chain was found in a study of blood T cell repertoires in COVID-19. The wider study: Researchers got acute and convalescent COVID-19 samples from the United States, Italy and Spain. The cDNA or gDNA used as material had been derived from T cells, B-cell-depleted T cells, or PBMCs.

The CDR3 is made up of 11 amino acids. Deletions cut 3 bases from V and 7 bases from J, with 9 bases between. CDR1 DFQATT and CDR2 SNEGSKA come from the germline V gene (reference sequence). The method was immunoSEQ multiplex PCR; TCRdb's version includes in-frame clones alone and lacks a portion of them. The table records more than 65,000 clones, approximately 78% of them present only once. Sample: peripheral blood. The clonotype originates from a human donor in a cohort sampled during active COVID-19. The genes are TRBV20-1 and TRBJ2-5, with a weak D call TRBD1 (5 bases). CDR3 amino acids: CSASIQGTQYF. The CDR3 region has the DNA TGCAGTGCTAGTATCCAGGGGACCCAGTACTTC.